The clone carrying this TCR beta chain was detected only a few times. Its antigen is currently unknown. This record comes from a study of Tregs in tolerant kidney transplant recipients. The table came from immunoSEQ multiplex PCR; TCRdb's copy has only in-frame clones and leaves some out. The sample consists of 90,000 to 150,000 clones, around 94% of them appearing once. General study findings and limits: Validation in larger populations is needed because few patients were studied. The most relevant donor-specific Treg TCRbeta repertoire apparently came from expansion with activated donor B cells. No direct test of biological reproducibility was done here.

Unstimulated Tregs (CD4+CD25+CD127-) and CD4+CD25- non-Tregs were sorted from PBMCs. V lost 3 bases to trimming and J lost 1 base, with 7 bases between them. This CDR3 has 13 residues. Germline V gene data show CDR1 as GTSNPN and CDR2 as SVGIG (reference sequence). This clonotype originated in a human donor in good health. The J gene is TRBJ1-5, the V gene TRBV30, with D unresolved. The material sequenced was CD4+ T cells from blood. The CDR3 bases are TGTGCCTGGAGGGCGGCGAGCAATCAGCCCCAGCATTTT. It codes for CAWRAASNQPQHF.